This is a list of T cell receptor beta chains from one sample in a study of metastatic and nonmetastatic thyroid tumors. Using MiXCR, TCRdb reanalyzed the PCR reads. The sample has tens of thousands of clones, around 17% seen once. Sequenced sample: blood. These receptors all come from a female donor with papillary thyroid cancer or a benign thyroid nodule (not recorded which). Some clones in this sample may be carry-over from other donors' samples. The CDR3 runs from the conserved cysteine through the conserved F or W. The D gene is left open where the match is weak. The size entry is marked missing in some rows and otherwise reads once, few, many or a size class.

DNA,CDR3,D,J,V,size
TGTGCCAGCAGTAGTCAGCCCCAGCATTTT,CASSSQPQHF,.,TRBJ1-5,TRBV27,many
TGTGCCAGCAGCTTAGGTGGGACGGATTTCTACGAGCAGTACTTC,CASSLGGTDFYEQYF,.,TRBJ2-7,TRBV11-2,medium-sized
TGCAGTGCTAGCGGGGCGGGAGGGCCTAGGGACGAGCAGTACTTC,CSASGAGGPRDEQYF,TRBD2,TRBJ2-7,TRBV20-1,many
TGTGCCAGCAGCCAAGATCTTGGGAGCTCCTACGAGCAGTACTTC,CASSQDLGSSYEQYF,.,TRBJ2-7,TRBV4-2,many
TGTGCCAGCAGTTTAGGCTCGTATGAGCAGTACTTC,CASSLGSYEQYF,.,TRBJ2-7,TRBV28,.
TGCAGTGCTGGGCGTTTAGCGGAACGTAGCGAGACCCAGTACTTC,CSAGRLAERSETQYF,.,TRBJ2-5,TRBV20-1,many
TGTGCCAGCAGGGAGGACAGACTAATAAGCACAGATACGCAGTATTTT,CASREDRLISTDTQYF,.,TRBJ2-3,TRBV12-3/TRBV12-4,.
TGTGCCAGCAGTTTGACGAACACTGAAGCTTTCTTT,CASSLTNTEAFF,.,TRBJ1-1,TRBV28,many
TGCATTGCTATCCACTACAATGAGCAGTTCTTC,CIAIHYNEQFF,.,TRBJ2-1,TRBV20-1,.
TGCAGTGCCAGCGGACTAGCGGGAGAGGAAGAGCAGTACTTC,CSASGLAGEEEQYF,TRBD2,TRBJ2-7,TRBV20-1,many
TGTGCCAGCTCCCTCGGCAGGGGTATGAACACTGAAGCTTTCTTT,CASSLGRGMNTEAFF,.,TRBJ1-1,TRBV18,many
TGTGCCAGCAGGCCCGTCGATGGCTGGGGGCTCCCCTATGGCTACACCTTC,CASRPVDGWGLPYGYTF,.,TRBJ1-2,TRBV6-1,.
TGTGCCAGCAAACACCAGGGGCCCGAGCAGTACTTC,CASKHQGPEQYF,.,TRBJ2-7,TRBV6-2/TRBV6-3,few
TGTGCCAGCAGCGCGGCGTTCTCCTACAATGAGCAGTTCTTC,CASSAAFSYNEQFF,.,TRBJ2-1,TRBV11-3,many
TGTGCCAGCAGCGAAACTAGCGGGAGGAGGGGAAGGGAGCTGTTTTTT,CASSETSGRRGRELFF,TRBD2,TRBJ2-2,TRBV12-3/TRBV12-4,many
TGTGCCAGCAGTGAACGGAAAAACTATGGCTACACCTTC,CASSERKNYGYTF,.,TRBJ1-2,TRBV6-1,few
TGTGCCAGCAGCCAAGGGGGCGAGGGTACGCAGTATTTT,CASSQGGEGTQYF,.,TRBJ2-3,TRBV4-2,medium-sized
TGTGCCAGCTGCCTAGCGGGAGGGGGAGTGGGGTGCAATGAGCAGTTCTTC,CASCLAGGGVGCNEQFF,TRBD2,TRBJ2-1,TRBV12-3/TRBV12-4,many
TGTGCCAGCAGTTACTCACTAGCGGGGGGGACGTCCACCGGGGAGCTGTTTTTT,CASSYSLAGGTSTGELFF,TRBD2,TRBJ2-2,TRBV6-5,few
TGTGCCAGCATGGGGATGGGAGGGGTCGAGCAGTTCTTC,CASMGMGGVEQFF,TRBD2,TRBJ2-1,TRBV25-1,many
TGCAGTGCTAGGGACCCTCGGACGCCTATCAGGGCAACTAATGAAAAACTGTTTTTT,CSARDPRTPIRATNEKLFF,.,TRBJ1-4,TRBV20-1,many
TGTGCCAGCAGTCCACCGCGGGATCGAAGGGCCGGGGAGCTGTTTTTT,CASSPPRDRRAGELFF,.,TRBJ2-2,TRBV6-1,.
TGTGCCAGCAGCCTCCCACTAGCCGTCACAGATACGCAGTATTTT,CASSLPLAVTDTQYF,.,TRBJ2-3,TRBV2,few
TGTGCCAGCAGCTTCACAGGGGGCTATGGCTACACCTTC,CASSFTGGYGYTF,TRBD1,TRBJ1-2,TRBV7-9,many
TGTGCCAGCAGGAGGGACAACTCTGGAAACACCATATATTTT,CASRRDNSGNTIYF,.,TRBJ1-3,TRBV6-1,few
TGTGCCAGCAGTGGGACAGGAGGGAATCAGCCCCAGCATTTT,CASSGTGGNQPQHF,TRBD1,TRBJ1-5,TRBV2,many